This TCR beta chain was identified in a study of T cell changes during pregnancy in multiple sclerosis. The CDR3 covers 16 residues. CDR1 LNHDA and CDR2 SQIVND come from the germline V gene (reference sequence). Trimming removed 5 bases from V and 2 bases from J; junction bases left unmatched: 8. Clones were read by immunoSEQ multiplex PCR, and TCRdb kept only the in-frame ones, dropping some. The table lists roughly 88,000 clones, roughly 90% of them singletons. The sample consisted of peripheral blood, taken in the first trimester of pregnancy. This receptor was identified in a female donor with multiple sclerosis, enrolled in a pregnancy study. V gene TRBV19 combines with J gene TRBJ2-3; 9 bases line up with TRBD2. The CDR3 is CASSSIPGLATDTQYF. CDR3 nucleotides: TGTGCCAGTAGTTCGATACCGGGACTAGCCACAGATACGCAGTATTTT.